The source of this TCR beta chain is a study of CD8+CD57+ T cells in acquired aplastic anemia. Flow cytometry had shown expanded CD8+CD57+ cells in the patients chosen for sequencing. Template material for TCR beta VDJ and CDR3 profiling consisted of genomic DNA. TCRdb fed the reads into MiXCR, producing one record per CDR3 protein. The data hold about 190,000 distinct CDR3 sequences, with nearly 50% observed a single time. This sequence originates from a human donor with aplastic anemia. Sequencing used sorted CD4+, CD8+, or CD8+CD57+ T cells (not recorded which) from PBMCs.

CDR3 region: CASSYAASGPAFF. Written as DNA, the CDR3 is TGTGCCAGCAGTTACGCCGCTTCCGGACCAGCTTTCTTT. The chain couples TRBV2 to TRBJ1-1; D unclear. The ends were cut back, 5 bases at V and 10 bases at J, with 17 bases in the middle. Germline lookup yields CDR1 SNHLY and CDR2 FYNNEI. CDR3 length: 13 residues.